This T cell receptor (beta chain) stems from a study of metastatic and nonmetastatic thyroid tumors. Patients were all untreated before their thyroid surgery. Germline values: CDR1 DFQATT, CDR2 SNEGSKA (reference sequence). Trimming at V came to 0 bases and at J to 7 bases, leaving 9 bases not matched to a gene. The CDR3 is made up of 16 amino acids. Through MiXCR, TCRdb re-clonotyped the PCR reads. The table lists about 93,000 clones, over 9.5% of them singletons. The sample taken for sequencing was blood. The receptor comes from a female donor with papillary thyroid cancer or a benign thyroid nodule (not recorded which). Some clones in this sample may be carry-over from other donors' samples. The chain joins TRBV20-1 to TRBJ1-6, with 7 positions matching TRBD1. In DNA, the CDR3 is TGCAGTGCTAGAGACGTCAGACAGGGAGACAATTCACCCCTCCACTTT. Protein sequence: CSARDVRQGDNSPLHF.